Below, 32 T cell receptor beta chains from the same sample are listed, as sequenced in a study of CD8 T cells in ankylosing spondylitis. Via MiXCR, TCRdb re-called the 5' RACE reads, giving one row per CDR3 protein. The table includes 250,000 to 350,000 distinct CDR3 sequences, about 20% detected once. The specimen sequenced was blood, either unsorted or a sorted T cell fraction (not recorded which). These receptors were collected from a male donor with ankylosing spondylitis or in good health (not recorded which).

This clonotype turned up a few times. The chain uses TRBV12-3 or TRBV12-4 and TRBJ2-3, with TRBD2 identical over 7 bases. Trimming removed 8 bases from V and 6 bases from J; junction bases left unmatched: 8. CDR3 size: 13 residues. This chain's CDR3 is CASGRGRGDTQYF. DNA of the CDR3: TGTGCCAGCGGGCGCGGGAGAGGTGATACGCAGTATTTT.

This chain links TRBV20-1 with TRBJ1-5; tentative D call: TRBD1 (6 bases). Trimming pared 2 bases from V and 7 bases from J, leaving 15 bases between. The germline V gene encodes CDR1 DFQATT and CDR2 SNEGSKA (reference sequence). The CDR3 spans 14 residues. The CDR3 sequence: CSARRGGIEQPQHF. As DNA, the CDR3 is TGCAGTGCTAGAAGGGGGGGCATAGAGCAGCCCCAGCATTTT.

The chain couples TRBV20-1 to TRBJ2-5, with 13 positions matching TRBD2. J was trimmed by 5 bases and V by 5 bases; bases with no gene match: 5. Germline V gene data show CDR1 as DFQATT and CDR2 as SNEGSKA (reference sequence). The CDR3 consists of 14 residues. The CDR3: CSAYGLAGEETQYF. The CDR3 DNA follows: TGCAGTGCTTACGGACTAGCGGGAGAGGAGACCCAGTACTTC.

The sample holds a few counts of this clonotype. This chain links TRBV5-1 with TRBJ1-2; 7 nucleotides line up with TRBD1. V lost 4 bases to trimming and J lost 7 bases; unmatched junction nucleotides: 7. The CDR3 runs 13 residues. CDR1 and CDR2 from the germline V gene are SGHRS and YFSETQ. Written as DNA, the CDR3 is TGCGCCAGCAGCCCAGGGGGAGCTCGTGGCTACACCTTC. It yields the protein CASSPGGARGYTF.

This chain links TRBV6-5 with TRBJ2-1; 10 bases are shared with TRBD2. The CDR3 sequence is 15 residues long. Germline V gene data show CDR1 as MNHEY and CDR2 as SVGAGI. V lost 0 bases, J lost 8 bases, and 4 bases stayed unmatched. The CDR3 DNA follows: TGTGCCAGCAGTTACTCGAGCGGGGGGGCGTATGAGCAGTTCTTC. Protein: CASSYSSGGAYEQFF.

This clonotype showed up just a few times. The genes are TRBV5-1 and TRBJ2-3; D gene ambiguous. The V end was cut by 0 bases, the J end by 2 bases, with 13 bases between. This CDR3 is 16 amino acids long. CDR1 SGHRS and CDR2 YFSETQ come from the germline V gene. The CDR3 protein is CASSLGGSAPTDTQYF. DNA for the CDR3: TGCGCCAGCAGCTTGGGCGGCAGCGCGCCCACAGATACGCAGTATTTT.

This clonotype appeared a few times. The chain links TRBV12-3 or TRBV12-4 to TRBJ1-5; D ambiguous. The CDR3 is 13 amino acids. Trimming shortened V by 6 bases and J by 3 bases, and 9 bases separated the two germline ends. This chain's CDR3 is CASREQVNQPQHF. DNA of the CDR3: TGTGCCAGCAGGGAACAAGTCAATCAGCCCCAGCATTTT.

The V call is TRBV20-1, the J call TRBJ2-3, with D possibly called TRBD1 or TRBD2 (5 bases each). The CDR3 runs 16 residues. Looked up from germline, CDR1 is DFQATT and CDR2 is SNEGSKA (reference sequence). V was cut by 0 bases and J by 0 bases, with 13 bases left in between. CDR3 sequence reads: CSARDLRGPSTDTQYF. In nucleotides, the CDR3 is TGCAGTGCTAGAGACCTTCGGGGCCCTAGCACAGATACGCAGTATTTT.

The chain joins TRBV7-2 to TRBJ1-5, with 8 bases identical to TRBD1. J lost 5 bases, V lost 4 bases, and 4 bases had no gene match. CDR1 and CDR2 (germline): SGHTA, FQGNSA. There are 14 residues in the CDR3. The CDR3 region has the DNA TGTGCCAGCAGCTCTCAGGGGGCGGATCAGCCCCAGCATTTT. As protein: CASSSQGADQPQHF. Drawing the rest from reference TRBV7-2 and TRBJ1-5, the complete variable domain is GAGVSQSPSNKVTEKGKDVELRCDPISGHTALYWYRQSLGQGLEFLIYFQGNSAPDKSGLPSDRFSAERTGGSVSTLTIQRTQQEDSAVYLCASSSQGADQPQHFGDGTRLSIL.

This clonotype was seen at least ten times. The chain couples TRBV29-1 to TRBJ1-1; TRBD1 is a possible D gene (5 bases). V was pared by 6 bases and J by 4 bases, with 9 bases between. The germline V gene has CDR1 SQVTM and CDR2 ANQGSEA. The CDR3 runs 11 residues. The CDR3: CSVRGFTEAFF. The CDR3 nucleotides read TGCAGCGTCCGGGGGTTCACTGAAGCTTTCTTT.

The sample holds many counts of this clonotype. This chain joins TRBV12-3 or TRBV12-4 and TRBJ2-3, with 9 bases matching TRBD1. J was trimmed by 7 bases and V by 6 bases; bases with no gene match: 8. The CDR3 loop spans 14 amino acids. CDR3 residues: CASRNRGLEYTQYF. In DNA form, the CDR3 reads TGTGCCAGCAGGAACAGGGGGCTCGAGTATACGCAGTATTTT.

This chain links TRBV12-3 or TRBV12-4 with TRBJ1-5; no clear D. The CDR3 runs 16 residues. Trimming took 4 bases from V and 0 from J, leaving 13 bases between them. The chain's CDR3 is CASSSGSIYSNQPQHF. In DNA form, the CDR3 reads TGTGCCAGCAGTTCGGGATCTATCTATAGCAATCAGCCCCAGCATTTT.

Many counts were recorded for this clonotype. The chain links TRBV29-1 to TRBJ2-3; 11 nucleotides align to TRBD2. Germline-derived CDR1 and CDR2 are SQVTM and ANQGSEA. V shed 0 bases and J 14 bases; nucleotides not matched to a gene: 13. The CDR3 has 15 residues. CDR3 sequence reads: CSVEDRRGTSGFGYF. In DNA form, the CDR3 reads TGCAGCGTTGAAGACCGAAGAGGGACTAGCGGTTTTGGGTATTTT.

The J gene is TRBJ2-4, the V gene TRBV10-2, with 9 bases lining up with TRBD1. Trimming cost V 8 bases and J 3 bases; bases outside gene matches: 2. This CDR3 is built from 13 residues. The germline CDR1 and CDR2 sequences are WSHSY and SAAADI. CDR3 protein: CASSTGGKNIQYF. In DNA form, the CDR3 reads TGCGCCAGCTCGACAGGGGGCAAAAACATTCAGTACTTC.

The gene calls are TRBV5-1 and TRBJ2-7; the match to TRBD1 covers 9 bases. With V trimmed by 0 bases and J by 4 bases, 2 bases remained unmatched. This CDR3 comprises 14 residues. Germline V lookup: CDR1 SGHRS, CDR2 YFSETQ. The CDR3 DNA reads as TGCGCCAGCAGCTTGGGGACAGGGGTTTACGAGCAGTACGTC. This codes for CASSLGTGVYEQYV.

The sample holds many counts of this clonotype. The V gene is TRBV6-1, the J gene TRBJ1-5, with D possibly TRBD1 on 5 matching bases. V gave up 8 bases and J gave up 4 bases, with 12 bases separating them. The CDR3 has 13 residues. Germline V gives CDR1 MNHNS, CDR2 SASEGT. In DNA, the CDR3 is TGTGCCAGCCGGGGAGGGGTGAATCAGCCCCAGCATTTT. Its translation: CASRGGVNQPQHF.

This chain uses TRBV20-1 with TRBJ2-1, with a possible D match to TRBD2 (5 bases). The CDR3 extends over 15 amino acids. Germline lookup yields CDR1 DFQATT and CDR2 SNEGSKA (reference sequence). Between the trimmed V and J ends, which lost 0 bases and 5 bases, there was a span of 14 bases. This CDR3 is CSARDTAGPNNEQFF. The CDR3 bases are TGCAGTGCTAGAGATACGGCGGGCCCTAACAATGAGCAGTTCTTC.

In this sample, this clonotype turned up a few times. V is TRBV20-1 and J is TRBJ2-4, with 7 bases aligning to TRBD1. Germline values: CDR1 DFQATT, CDR2 SNEGSKA (reference sequence). The CDR3 is 15 amino acids. The CDR3 loop reads CRGVGTVLAKNIQYF. The CDR3, as DNA: TGCAGGGGAGTGGGGACAGTTCTAGCCAAAAACATTCAGTACTTC.

This clonotype was counted at least ten times. This chain connects TRBV15 to TRBJ2-3; tentatively, D is TRBD2 (5 bases). The CDR3 spans 14 residues. Trimming removed 3 bases at V and 4 bases at J, with 11 bases between. The germline CDR1 and CDR2 sequences are LNHNV and YYDKDF (reference sequence). CDR3 residues: CATSSSDGADTQYF. The CDR3 DNA follows: TGTGCCACCAGCAGTAGCGACGGAGCAGATACGCAGTATTTT.

The chain employs TRBV3-1 and TRBJ1-2, with D hard to call. V shed 3 bases and J shed 6 bases, with 8 bases lying between them. The CDR3 length is 12 residues. CDR1 LGHDT and CDR2 YNNKEL come from the germline V gene (reference sequence). The CDR3 DNA follows: TGTGCCAGCAGCCAGGCCGGAGATGGCTACACCTTC. This encodes CASSQAGDGYTF.

The V gene is TRBV28, the J gene TRBJ2-7; 9 bases map to TRBD1. CDR3 size: 16 residues. From germline, CDR1 is MDHEN and CDR2 SYDVKM. The V segment lost 3 bases and the J segment 0 bases; nucleotides outside the gene matches: 6. DNA of the CDR3: TGTGCCAGCAGTTTGCGGACAGGGGTCACCTCCTACGAGCAGTACGTC. Its protein product is CASSLRTGVTSYEQYV.

This clonotype was observed many times. The V and J genes are TRBV29-1 and TRBJ1-4; TRBD1 aligns across 8 bases. Germline values: CDR1 SQVTM, CDR2 ANQGSEA. The length of the CDR3 is 15 residues. The J segment lost 1 base and the V segment lost 6 bases, leaving 7 bases of the junction unmatched. DNA for the CDR3: TGCAGCGTCCGACAGGGGTTCATAACTAATGAAAAACTGTTTTTT. This gives the protein CSVRQGFITNEKLFF.

This clonotype was recorded at least ten times. This sequence joins TRBV20-1 and TRBJ2-2, with 11 bases matching TRBD2. Losses at the gene ends were 4 bases for V and 5 bases for J; bases not matched to a gene: 6. Germline V gene sequence: CDR1 DFQATT, CDR2 SNEGSKA (reference sequence). CDR3 length: 15 amino acids. CDR3: CSATPLAGGTGELFF. The CDR3 bases are TGCAGTGCTACTCCCCTAGCGGGGGGAACCGGGGAGCTGTTTTTT.

This clonotype has more than one count but fewer than ten. The DNA for the CDR3 is TGTGCCAGCAGTTTAAGGTCGGAGACCCAGTACTTC. Its translation is CASSLRSETQYF. The chain employs TRBV12-3 or TRBV12-4 and TRBJ2-5, with D unclear. Trimming took 2 bases from V and 5 from J, leaving 6 bases between them. This CDR3 region has 12 residues.

V and J are TRBV7-8 and TRBJ2-2, with 10 bases aligning to TRBD1. Per germline, CDR1 SGHVS and CDR2 FQNEAQ. J gave up 3 bases and V 3 bases, and 7 bases lay outside the gene matches. The CDR3 contains 17 residues. The CDR3 sequence: CASSFLGGQGYTGELFF. DNA for the CDR3: TGTGCCAGCAGCTTTCTCGGGGGACAGGGGTACACCGGGGAGCTGTTTTTT.

This clonotype was seen a handful of times. The chain employs TRBV10-3 and TRBJ2-6; no definite D call. Germline V gene lookup returns CDR1 ENHRY and CDR2 SYGVKD. The CDR3 runs 12 residues. V was clipped by 4 bases and J by 4 bases, with 2 bases between them. The CDR3 DNA follows: TGTGCCATCAGTGGAGGGGCCAACGTCCTGACTTTC. This translates into CAISGGANVLTF.

This clonotype was found a few times. The chain is built from TRBV24-1 and TRBJ1-5; no clear D gene. V was trimmed by 5 bases and J by 0 bases, leaving 7 bases between them. Germline CDR1 and CDR2: KGHDR and SFDVKD. The CDR3 is 14 amino acids. CDR3 DNA: TGTGCCACCAGTGGGGCCCGTAGCAATCAGCCCCAGCATTTT. The encoded protein is CATSGARSNQPQHF.

The chain employs TRBV20-1 and TRBJ1-2, with no clear D. The CDR3 runs to 13 residues. Trimming took off 3 bases at V and 3 bases at J, with 11 bases between the two ends. Germline loops: CDR1 DFQATT, CDR2 SNEGSKA (reference sequence). CDR3 amino acids: CSASDFGDYGYTF. DNA for the CDR3: TGCAGTGCTAGTGATTTCGGGGACTATGGCTACACCTTC.

This clonotype was seen only a few times. The chain uses TRBV5-6 and TRBJ2-2, with TRBD1 matching over 7 bases. Losses at the gene ends were 0 bases for V and 2 bases for J; bases not matched to a gene: 4. From germline, CDR1 is SGHDT and CDR2 YYEEEE. This CDR3 is 16 amino acids long. The CDR3 nucleotides are TGTGCCAGCAGCTTGGACAGGGGACCCAACACCGGGGAGCTGTTTTTT. Residues: CASSLDRGPNTGELFF.

This clonotype showed up just a few times. This sequence joins TRBV20-1 and TRBJ2-3; 10 bases are a match to TRBD2. Germline V gene data show CDR1 as DFQATT and CDR2 as SNEGSKA (reference sequence). V was pared by 7 bases and J by 4 bases, with 11 bases of the junction left unmatched. The CDR3 is 15 residues long. The CDR3 spells CSVSGSSGRSDTQYF. CDR3 bases: TGCAGTGTATCGGGGAGTAGCGGGAGGTCAGATACGCAGTATTTT.

This clonotype was observed many times. V usage is TRBV9 and J usage is TRBJ2-3; 8 nucleotides align to TRBD2. V was clipped by 3 bases and J by 2 bases; unmatched bases: 11. CDR1 SGDLS and CDR2 YYNGEE come from the germline V gene. The CDR3 loop spans 17 amino acids. The CDR3 reads CASSAPSGGPPTDTQYF. As DNA, the CDR3 is TGTGCCAGCAGCGCACCAAGCGGGGGACCCCCCACAGATACGCAGTATTTT.

This clonotype was seen more than once but under ten times. This chain connects TRBV5-1 to TRBJ2-1, with D perhaps matching TRBD2 (5 bases). CDR3 length equals 13 residues. Germline loops: CDR1 SGHRS, CDR2 YFSETQ. V shed 4 bases and J shed 7 bases, with 12 bases lying between them. This CDR3 reads CASSPQDWNEQFF. The CDR3 DNA is TGCGCCAGCAGCCCTCAGGACTGGAATGAGCAGTTCTTC. Supplemented by reference TRBV5-1 and TRBJ2-1, the full variable domain reads KAGVTQTPRYLIKTRGQQVTLSCSPISGHRSVSWYQQTPGQGLQFLFEYFSETQRNKGNFPGRFSGRQFSNSRSEMNVSTLELGDSALYLCASSPQDWNEQFFGPGTRLTVL.